Listed below are T cell receptor beta chains from one sample, sequenced in a study of CD8+CD57+ T cells in acquired aplastic anemia. TCRdb ran MiXCR on the reads and lists one entry per CDR3 protein. The sample has roughly 160,000 distinct CDR3 sequences, just under 65% seen once; the top ten hold 45%. The sample consisted of sorted CD4+, CD8+, or CD8+CD57+ T cells (not recorded which) from PBMCs. The receptors originated from a human donor in good health. Each CDR3 is given with its conserved first and last residue. The D gene is left open where the match is weak. Size tells how often a clone was seen (once, few, many) or the class of an expanded clone, and some rows leave it out.

j_gene: TRBJ2-5; d_gene: -; v_gene: TRBV5-4; abundance: few; CDR3nt: TGTGCCAGCAGCTTGCCCGGACGGGAGACCCAGTACTTC; CDR3aa: CASSLPGRETQYF
j_gene: TRBJ2-7; d_gene: TRBD1; v_gene: TRBV7-2; abundance: -; CDR3nt: TGTGCCAGCAGCCGTGACAGGGATCACGAGCAGTACTTC; CDR3aa: CASSRDRDHEQYF
j_gene: TRBJ2-2; d_gene: TRBD2; v_gene: TRBV15; abundance: -; CDR3nt: TGTGCCACCAGCGTTAGCGGGGACGGGGAGCTGTTTTTT; CDR3aa: CATSVSGDGELFF
j_gene: TRBJ2-1; d_gene: TRBD2; v_gene: TRBV4-3; abundance: many; CDR3nt: TGCGCCAGCAGCCAAGATGGGGGGGAGCGGGAGCTATACAATGAGCAGTTCTTC; CDR3aa: CASSQDGGERELYNEQFF
j_gene: TRBJ1-2; d_gene: -; v_gene: TRBV7-9; abundance: many; CDR3nt: TGTGCCAGCAGCTTAGTTGGCAGGGTAACTTATGGCTACACCTTC; CDR3aa: CASSLVGRVTYGYTF
j_gene: TRBJ2-1; d_gene: -; v_gene: TRBV7-6; abundance: -; CDR3nt: TGTGCCAGCAGCCCCCACAGGGTAAGCTCCTACAATGAGCAGTTCTTC; CDR3aa: CASSPHRVSSYNEQFF
j_gene: TRBJ2-7; d_gene: TRBD2; v_gene: TRBV2; abundance: -; CDR3nt: TGTGCCAGCGGACCGTATACTAGCGGCTACGAGCAGTACTTC; CDR3aa: CASGPYTSGYEQYF
j_gene: TRBJ1-6; d_gene: TRBD1; v_gene: TRBV2; abundance: -; CDR3nt: TGTGCCAGCATCCGACAGGGGAATTCACCCCTCCACTTT; CDR3aa: CASIRQGNSPLHF
j_gene: TRBJ2-5; d_gene: TRBD2; v_gene: TRBV2; abundance: -; CDR3nt: TGTGCCAGCAGTGAGGGTAGCGGGGAGACCCAGTACTTC; CDR3aa: CASSEGSGETQYF
j_gene: TRBJ2-1; d_gene: -; v_gene: TRBV14; abundance: many; CDR3nt: TGTGCCAGCAGCCAAGATCCGCTTGGTAATGAGCAGTTCTTC; CDR3aa: CASSQDPLGNEQFF
j_gene: TRBJ2-7; d_gene: -; v_gene: TRBV2; abundance: few; CDR3nt: TGTGCCTGCGGGACAGCCCTCTCCTACGAGCAGTACTTC; CDR3aa: CACGTALSYEQYF
j_gene: TRBJ2-7; d_gene: -; v_gene: TRBV6-1; abundance: -; CDR3nt: TGTGCCAGCAGTGAATGGACAGCGGGGTACTTC; CDR3aa: CASSEWTAGYF
j_gene: TRBJ2-3; d_gene: -; v_gene: TRBV2; abundance: -; CDR3nt: TGTGGCAGCAGTCCAACCGTTTCTAGCACAGATACGCAGTATTTT; CDR3aa: CGSSPTVSSTDTQYF
j_gene: TRBJ1-4; d_gene: -; v_gene: TRBV15; abundance: many; CDR3nt: TGTGCCACCAGCGATGTGTGGGGACAAAGTAATGAAAAACTGTTTTTT; CDR3aa: CATSDVWGQSNEKLFF
j_gene: TRBJ2-7; d_gene: TRBD1; v_gene: TRBV19; abundance: many; CDR3nt: TGTGCCAGTAGTATAAGTGAGGGACAGGTCTCCTACGAGCAGTACTTC; CDR3aa: CASSISEGQVSYEQYF
j_gene: TRBJ2-7; d_gene: -; v_gene: TRBV7-9; abundance: many; CDR3nt: TGTGCCAGCAGCCAGACTAGCTCCTACGAGCAGTACTTC; CDR3aa: CASSQTSSYEQYF
j_gene: TRBJ2-7; d_gene: -; v_gene: TRBV20-1; abundance: -; CDR3nt: TGCAGTGCTAGAGATCCCAGGGCGTACGAGCAGTACTTC; CDR3aa: CSARDPRAYEQYF
j_gene: TRBJ2-5; d_gene: TRBD1; v_gene: TRBV3-1; abundance: -; CDR3nt: TGTGCCAGCAGTCCGGGACAGCCGGGGGAGACCCAGTACTTC; CDR3aa: CASSPGQPGETQYF
j_gene: TRBJ2-5; d_gene: -; v_gene: TRBV7-8; abundance: many; CDR3nt: TGTGCCAGCAGCCCACCGTTCGGGGAGGCTTCGGGGGAGACCCAGTACTTC; CDR3aa: CASSPPFGEASGETQYF
j_gene: TRBJ2-5; d_gene: TRBD1; v_gene: TRBV6-6; abundance: -; CDR3nt: TGTGCCAGCAGTAACCCACAGGGGGCCAGGGAGACCCAGTACTTC; CDR3aa: CASSNPQGARETQYF